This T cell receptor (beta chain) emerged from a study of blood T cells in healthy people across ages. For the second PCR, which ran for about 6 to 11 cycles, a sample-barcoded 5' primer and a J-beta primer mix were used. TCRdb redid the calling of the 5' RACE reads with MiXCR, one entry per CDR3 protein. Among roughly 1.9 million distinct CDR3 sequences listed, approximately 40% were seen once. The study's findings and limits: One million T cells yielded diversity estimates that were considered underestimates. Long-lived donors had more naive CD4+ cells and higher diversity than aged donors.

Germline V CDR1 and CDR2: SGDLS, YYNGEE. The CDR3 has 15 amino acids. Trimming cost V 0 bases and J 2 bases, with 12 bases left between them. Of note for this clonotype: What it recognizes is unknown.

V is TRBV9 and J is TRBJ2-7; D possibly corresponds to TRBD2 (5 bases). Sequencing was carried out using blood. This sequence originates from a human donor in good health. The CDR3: CASSVATSETYEQYF. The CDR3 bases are TGTGCCAGCAGCGTAGCTACTAGTGAAACCTACGAGCAGTACTTC.